This record covers a single T cell receptor beta chain. Here immunoSEQ multiplex PCR was the method, and the copy in TCRdb shows in-frame clones only, minus some. This table has under 20,000 clones, 82% appearing once. The entry originates in a study of OX40 agonist ivuxolimab in advanced cancers. Germline values: CDR1 MGHRA, CDR2 YSYEKL. The CDR3 is 20 residues long. V lost 3 bases, J lost 0 bases, and 12 bases stayed unmatched. This chain joins TRBV4-1 and TRBJ2-6, with 9 nucleotides matching TRBD1. The receptor comes from an adult with an advanced solid tumor such as melanoma, head and neck, liver or kidney cancer. This specimen was CD4+ or CD8+ T cells sorted from blood, taken in a trial of the OX40 agonist ivuxolimab. CDR3 coding DNA: TGCGCCAGCAGCCAGCAAGGGGGACAGGGATTAATCTCTGGGGCCAACGTCCTGACTTTC. Its translation is CASSQQGGQGLISGANVLTF.